The next 5 T cell receptor beta chains were all read from a single sample in a study of CD8 T cell repertoires and HIV-1 epitope variants (dated by TCRdb to about 2020). No cognate antigen is known for these TCRs. Library construction relied on the immunoSEQ multiplex PCR assay. Imported from immuneACCESS, the table was reduced by TCRdb to in-frame sequences with V and J called. These copies leave out some clones; in studies compared against another copy, an unresolved V gene accounts for under half, and the cause of the remainder is not known. Across this sample there are 4,500 to 5,000 clones, with around 70% seen only once. Roughly 45% of the sample lies in the top ten. The sample was cultured CD8+ T cells derived from PBMCs. The receptor source for this set is a male donor with HIV.

The V call is TRBV19, the J call TRBJ2-1, with 12 bases identical to TRBD1. Germline V gives CDR1 LNHDA, CDR2 SQIVND (reference sequence). The CDR3 is 15 amino acids. J gave up 5 bases and V 5 bases, and 4 bases lay outside the gene matches. CDR3 residues: CASSLRDRGHNEQFF. DNA for the CDR3: TGTGCCAGTAGTCTCCGGGACAGGGGGCACAATGAGCAGTTCTTC.

This clone was seen only a few times. The chain recombines TRBV13 with TRBJ2-1, with D maybe TRBD2 (5 bases). The CDR3 covers 15 residues. Germline V gene sequence: CDR1 PRHDT, CDR2 FYEKMQ (reference sequence). V lost 5 bases to trimming and J lost 3 bases, with 14 bases between them. CDR3 sequence (DNA): TGTGCCAGCAGCGGCTCTAGCACGGTCTACAATGAGCAGTTCTTC. Translated, it gives CASSGSSTVYNEQFF.

V is TRBV9 and J is TRBJ2-2; D is uncertain. The CDR3 spans 15 residues. V lost 7 bases, J lost 1 base, and 14 bases lay in between. In germline, CDR1 is SGDLS, CDR2 YYNGEE. CDR3 sequence reads: CASSEGFWNTGELFF. The CDR3 nucleotides read TGTGCCAGCTCGGAAGGGTTCTGGAACACCGGGGAGCTGTTTTTT.

CDR3 sequence: CASSRGTRRGSTEAFF. CDR3 nucleotides: TGTGCCAGTAGTCGCGGGACTAGGAGGGGAAGTACTGAAGCTTTCTTT. The chain recombines TRBV19 with TRBJ1-1; possible D gene TRBD1, 5 bases. The V gene's germline CDR1 is LNHDA and CDR2 SQIVND (reference sequence). V lost 5 bases to trimming and J lost 5 bases, with 21 bases between them. This CDR3 is 16 amino acids long.

V and J are TRBV28 and TRBJ2-3; 9 nucleotides agree with TRBD2. Unmatched junction bases numbered 9, after V lost 4 bases and J lost 1 base. Looked up from germline, CDR1 is MDHEN and CDR2 is SYDVKM. CDR3 length equals 17 residues. CDR3 loop: CASSSDAGGEGTDTQYF. Written as DNA, the CDR3 is TGTGCCAGCAGTTCAGATGCGGGGGGGGAAGGCACAGATACGCAGTATTTT.